The 26 T cell receptor beta chains below come from one sample, sequenced in a study of blood T cell repertoires in COVID-19. The data were produced by immunoSEQ multiplex PCR, yet TCRdb's version contains in-frame clones alone and is incomplete. The sample contains around 82,000 clones, approximately 85% of which appear only once. Sequences were obtained from peripheral blood. The receptor source for this set is a man in his fifties or sixties with COVID-19, enrolled during active disease.

This clone showed up just a few times. In the same sample, other DNA sequences code for this CDR3. The CDR3 sequence is CASSPNRDGYTF. Written as DNA, the CDR3 is TGTGCCAGCTCACCGAACAGGGACGGCTACACCTTC. The rearrangement links TRBV18 to TRBJ1-2; TRBD1 is a possible D gene (6 bases). The germline CDR1 and CDR2 sequences are KGHSH and LQKENI. The CDR3 sequence is 12 residues long. V was pared by 3 bases and J by 8 bases, with 10 bases between. Full variable domain (rest looked up from reference TRBV18 and TRBJ1-2): NAGVMQNPRHLVRRRGQEARLRCSPMKGHSHVYWYRQLPEEGLKFMVYLQKENIIDESGMPKERFSAEFPKEGPSILRIQQVVRGDSAAYFCASSPNRDGYTFGSGTRLTVV.

The chain carries TRBV5-4 and TRBJ1-1, with 9 bases fitting TRBD1. The V gene end was trimmed by 4 bases and the J gene end by 5 bases; junction bases not matched to a gene: 12. Per germline, CDR1 SGHNT and CDR2 YYREEE (reference sequence). The CDR3 runs to 16 residues. CDR3 bases: TGTGCCAGCAGCCCACGGACAGGGGTTGGTTCGACTGAAGCTTTCTTT. This sequence encodes CASSPRTGVGSTEAFF. Full variable domain (rest looked up from reference TRBV5-4 and TRBJ1-1): ETGVTQSPTHLIKTRGQQVTLRCSSQSGHNTVSWYQQALGQGPQFIFQYYREEENGRGNFPPRFSGLQFPNYSSELNVNALELDDSALYLCASSPRTGVGSTEAFFGQGTRLTVV.

This chain joins TRBV29-1 and TRBJ1-5, with 7 bases identical to TRBD1. The CDR3 has 12 residues. Per the germline V gene, CDR1 is SQVTM and CDR2 is ANQGSEA. Trimming removed 7 bases from V and 4 bases from J; junction bases left unmatched: 4. Here the CDR3 DNA reads TGCAGCGCCAGGGGGTTTAATCAGCCCCAGCATTTT. It is translated as CSARGFNQPQHF.

This chain joins TRBV7-9 and TRBJ1-2, with TRBD1 as a possible D gene (6 bases). V was cut by 5 bases and J by 7 bases, with 17 bases left in between. This CDR3 is built from 14 residues. CDR1 is SEHNR and CDR2 is FQNEAQ in the germline V gene (reference sequence). CDR3 coding DNA: TGTGCCAGCAGCCCCACTCCAGGGGAACGTGGCTACACCTTC. It is translated as CASSPTPGERGYTF.

This clone is classed as medium-sized. The chain uses TRBV3-1 (or the pseudogene TRBV3-2) and TRBJ2-2; D possibly corresponds to TRBD1 (5 bases). V was cut by 4 bases and J by 5 bases, with 20 bases left in between. This CDR3 region has 17 residues. The germline V gene has CDR1 LGHDT and CDR2 YNNKEL (reference sequence). The CDR3 is CASSPWGSGPWTGELFF. The CDR3 nucleotides are TGTGCCAGCAGCCCCTGGGGATCAGGGCCGTGGACCGGGGAGCTGTTTTTT.

The rearrangement uses TRBV6-5 and TRBJ2-7, with 7 nucleotides matching TRBD1. The ends lost 7 bases at V and 1 base at J; junction bases unmatched: 7. The germline gives CDR1 MNHEY, CDR2 SVGAGI. CDR3 size: 14 residues. The CDR3 sequence: CASTPDRISYEQYF. The DNA of the CDR3 is TGTGCCAGCACCCCGGACAGGATATCCTACGAGCAGTACTTC.

The J gene is TRBJ2-3, the V gene TRBV5-5, with TRBD2 matching 13 bases. Germline CDR1 reads SGHKS; CDR2 reads YYEKEE (reference sequence). The ends lost 4 bases at V and 1 base at J; junction bases unmatched: 9. CDR3 length: 18 amino acids. CDR3 residues: CASSPTSGRASGTDTQYF. The DNA of the CDR3 is TGTGCCAGCAGCCCTACTAGCGGGAGGGCCTCCGGCACAGATACGCAGTATTTT.

This CDR3 reads CASSPNRDRGSYEQYF. The CDR3 DNA reads as TGTGCCAGCAGCCCGAACCGGGACAGGGGGTCCTACGAGCAGTACTTC. The V and J genes are TRBV5-7 and TRBJ2-7; TRBD1 matches 11 bases. TRBV5-7 is an ORF for which the function is uncertain. This CDR3 spans 16 amino acids. V was clipped by 4 bases and J by 1 base; unmatched bases: 7.

The rearrangement links TRBV19 to TRBJ2-2, with 14 bases lining up with TRBD2. The CDR3 has 18 residues. V shed 5 bases, J shed 5 bases, and the junction held 10 bases outside the gene matches. Germline assignment: CDR1 LNHDA and CDR2 SQIVND (reference sequence). The CDR3 DNA follows: TGTGCCAGTAGTGGGGGGAGACTAGCGGGAGGGCGAACCGGGGAGCTGTTTTTT. Its protein is CASSGGRLAGGRTGELFF.

This chain uses TRBV6-1 with TRBJ2-5; 7 bases are a match to TRBD1. Germline-derived CDR1 and CDR2 are MNHNS and SASEGT. The CDR3 totals 16 residues. With V trimmed by 1 base and J by 1 base, 6 bases remained unmatched. CDR3 in amino acids: CASSEEIGTVQETQYF. Written as DNA, the CDR3 is TGTGCCAGCAGTGAAGAGATTGGGACAGTCCAAGAGACCCAGTACTTC.

This clone was recorded a few times. The V and J genes are TRBV5-1 and TRBJ2-7; tentatively, D is TRBD2 (6 bases). The germline V gene has CDR1 SGHRS and CDR2 YFSETQ. Between the trimmed V and J ends, which lost 5 bases and 0 bases, there was a span of 15 bases. The CDR3 runs to 15 residues. The DNA of the CDR3 is TGCGCCAGCAGGAGTGGGACTTTTAGCTCCTACGAGCAGTACTTC. Protein product: CASRSGTFSSYEQYF.

The V gene is TRBV10-3, the J gene TRBJ1-6; 9 bases are shared with TRBD1. The CDR3 spans 16 residues. J gave up 3 bases and V 3 bases, and 3 bases lay outside the gene matches. Germline CDR1 and CDR2: ENHRY and SYGVKD. This CDR3 reads CAISDGDRVYNSPLHF. CDR3 DNA: TGTGCCATCAGTGACGGGGACAGGGTCTATAATTCACCCCTCCACTTT.

V and J are TRBV7-9 and TRBJ1-4; no definite D call. This CDR3 spans 14 amino acids. Germline V lookup: CDR1 SEHNR, CDR2 FQNEAQ (reference sequence). Trimming pared 5 bases from V and 8 bases from J, leaving 15 bases between. CDR3 region: CASSPRTPWEKLFF. CDR3 nucleotides: TGTGCCAGCAGCCCCCGGACTCCTTGGGAAAAACTGTTTTTT.

The chain carries TRBV7-3 and TRBJ2-1, with 14 bases identical to TRBD2. CDR1 SGHTA and CDR2 FQGTGA come from the germline V gene. Trimming removed 4 bases from V and 8 bases from J; junction bases left unmatched: 13. The CDR3 has 18 residues. CDR3 in amino acids: CASSSTSGTSGSLDEQFF. DNA for the CDR3: TGTGCCAGCAGCTCAACCTCCGGGACTAGCGGGAGTTTGGATGAGCAGTTCTTC.

The chain has TRBV18 and TRBJ1-1; TRBD1 agrees at 10 bases. The germline CDR1 and CDR2 sequences are KGHSH and LQKENI. The CDR3 extends over 13 amino acids. After removal of 7 bases from V and 6 bases from J, the junction contained 5 bases not matched to a gene. The CDR3 loop reads CASLGQGYAEAFF. The CDR3 region has the DNA TGTGCCAGCTTGGGACAGGGGTACGCTGAAGCTTTCTTT.

The CDR3 DNA reads TGTGCCAGCAGGCGAGGACAGGGTGACTATGGCTACACCTTC. It specifies CASRRGQGDYGYTF. V and J are TRBV6-6 and TRBJ1-2; 8 bases match TRBD1. The CDR3 sequence is 14 residues long. Germline values: CDR1 MNHNY, CDR2 SVGAGI (reference sequence). With 6 bases clipped from V and 3 bases from J, the junction kept 6 bases outside the gene matches.

The chain links TRBV6-1 to TRBJ1-3; D possibly corresponds to TRBD1 (5 bases). The V and J ends lost 0 bases and 4 bases respectively, with 13 bases between them. In germline, CDR1 is MNHNS, CDR2 SASEGT. CDR3 size: 16 residues. CDR3 DNA sequence: TGTGCCAGCAGTGAAGCGCCAGGGACTTTCGGAAACACCATATATTTT. Amino acid sequence: CASSEAPGTFGNTIYF.

The V call is TRBV7-2, the J call TRBJ2-2; 12 bases are a match to TRBD2. Germline CDR1 is SGHTA and CDR2 is FQGNSA. The junction had 8 bases not matched to a gene; V was cut back by 6 bases and J by 6 bases. This CDR3 region has 16 residues. The CDR3 sequence is CASSAALAGGAGELFF. The CDR3 region has the DNA TGTGCCAGCAGTGCTGCCCTAGCGGGAGGGGCCGGGGAGCTGTTTTTT.

The CDR3 here is CASSRLHPGVKSYEQYF. DNA of the CDR3: TGTGCCAGCAGCCGACTACACCCGGGAGTCAAGTCCTACGAGCAGTACTTC. The chain employs TRBV3-1 (or the pseudogene TRBV3-2) and TRBJ2-7, with a possible D match to TRBD2 (6 bases). CDR3 length: 17 amino acids. V was cut by 4 bases and J by 1 base, with 20 bases left in between. The germline V gene encodes CDR1 LGHDT and CDR2 YNNKEL (reference sequence).

The rearrangement uses TRBV7-2 and TRBJ2-5, with a tentative D call TRBD1 (5 bases). V lost 5 bases, J lost 5 bases, and 21 bases lay in between. This CDR3 spans 16 amino acids. Germline-derived CDR1 and CDR2 are SGHTA and FQGNSA. The CDR3 sequence: CASSVRQTDLTETQYF. CDR3 nucleotides: TGTGCCAGCAGCGTTCGCCAGACAGACCTTACGGAGACCCAGTACTTC.

The chain combines TRBV28 with TRBJ2-3, with 8 bases that match TRBD2. The CDR3 is 15 residues long. Germline loops: CDR1 MDHEN, CDR2 SYDVKM. Trimming took 6 bases from V and 2 from J; bases not matched to a gene: 7. In DNA, the CDR3 is TGTGCCAGCAGCCCAAGTAGCGGGGCCACAGATACGCAGTATTTT. It encodes CASSPSSGATDTQYF.

This chain uses TRBV6-6 with TRBJ2-2; TRBD1 might be the D (6 bases). The germline gives CDR1 MNHNY, CDR2 SVGAGI (reference sequence). The CDR3 has 15 amino acids. Trimming left V 3 bases short and J 2 bases short, with 10 bases between. Here the CDR3 DNA reads TGTGCCAGCAGTTATTGGGGACAAAACACCGGGGAGCTGTTTTTT. Residues: CASSYWGQNTGELFF.

The chain has TRBV9 and TRBJ2-1; TRBD1 is a possible D gene (6 bases). Germline V lookup: CDR1 SGDLS, CDR2 YYNGEE. The CDR3 runs to 13 residues. Trimming took off 4 bases at V and 9 bases at J, with 14 bases between the two ends. CDR3 loop: CASSPTVQGEQFF. The DNA for the CDR3 is TGTGCCAGCAGCCCCACGGTACAGGGTGAGCAGTTCTTC.

The chain couples TRBV9 to TRBJ2-1; 15 nucleotides agree with TRBD2. Germline CDR1 is SGDLS and CDR2 is YYNGEE. This CDR3 is built from 19 residues. V lost 1 base, J lost 0 bases, and 5 bases stayed unmatched. In nucleotides, the CDR3 is TGTGCCAGCAGCGTAACAGGGACTAGCGGGAGGAGCTCCTACAATGAGCAGTTCTTC. It encodes CASSVTGTSGRSSYNEQFF.

This chain uses TRBV3-1 (or the pseudogene TRBV3-2) with TRBJ2-2; 13 nucleotides align to TRBD2. Germline V gene lookup returns CDR1 LGHDT and CDR2 YNNKEL (reference sequence). The CDR3 is 16 residues long. Trimming cost V 6 bases and J 5 bases; bases outside gene matches: 6. The CDR3 DNA follows: TGTGCCAGCAGACCAGGACTAGCGGGAGAGACCGGGGAGCTGTTTTTT. It yields the protein CASRPGLAGETGELFF.

The J gene is TRBJ2-2, the V gene TRBV29-1; weak D call: TRBD2 (6 bases). The length of the CDR3 is 15 residues. Trimming stripped 1 base from V and 4 bases from J, with 13 bases between. The germline V gene has CDR1 SQVTM and CDR2 ANQGSEA. This CDR3 is CSVEVGGTGTGELFF. In DNA, the CDR3 is TGCAGCGTTGAAGTGGGGGGAACGGGCACCGGGGAGCTGTTTTTT.